The 15 T cell receptor beta chains below all came from one sample that was sequenced in a study of T cells in Graves' hyperthyroidism and ophthalmopathy. Researchers amplified the TCR beta CDR3 regions from RNA transcripts. First-round RT-PCR with HTBI primers amplified the TCR CDR3 region. From the multiplex PCR reads, TCRdb called clonotypes with MiXCR, one entry per CDR3 protein. The sample consists of around 300,000 distinct CDR3 sequences, about 13% of them appearing once. The sequenced material came from blood. The receptors here all came from a woman aged 40-49 years with Graves' ophthalmopathy.

This clonotype has ten or more counts. The V and J genes are TRBV7-2 and TRBJ2-2, with unresolved D. V lost 8 bases, J lost 0 bases, and 10 bases lay in between. The CDR3 loop spans 14 amino acids. Germline V lookup: CDR1 SGHTA, CDR2 FQGNSA. The CDR3 here is CASAPRSNTGELFF. CDR3 bases: TGTGCCAGCGCGCCCAGGTCGAACACCGGGGAGCTGTTTTTT.

This clonotype was picked up many times. The rearrangement links TRBV28 to TRBJ1-2; 7 nucleotides match TRBD1. J lost 4 bases, V lost 3 bases, and 8 bases had no gene match. Per the germline V gene, CDR1 is MDHEN and CDR2 is SYDVKM. CDR3 length: 15 amino acids. CDR3 sequence: CASSFSRGDFYGYTF. DNA of the CDR3: TGTGCCAGCAGTTTTTCCAGGGGGGACTTCTATGGCTACACCTTC.

This clonotype has just a few counts. V is TRBV7-9 and J is TRBJ2-3; perhaps TRBD2 as D (6 bases). Germline V gene sequence: CDR1 SEHNR, CDR2 FQNEAQ (reference sequence). Trimming pared 8 bases from V and 5 bases from J, leaving 8 bases between. This CDR3 is 11 amino acids long. CDR3 loop: CASGGLDTQYF. DNA of the CDR3: TGTGCCAGCGGGGGGTTAGATACGCAGTATTTT.

Here the CDR3 DNA reads TGTGCCAGCAGCCCGATCTTGGCCGGGCGCACCGGGGAGCTGTTTTTT. Translating gives CASSPILAGRTGELFF. The chain employs TRBV7-2 and TRBJ2-2; D not certain. The CDR3 is 16 residues long. V was clipped by 5 bases and J by 4 bases, with 17 bases between them. Germline CDR1 is SGHTA and CDR2 is FQGNSA.

CDR3 protein: CASSPGLAGVAETQYF. The CDR3 region has the DNA TGCGCCAGCAGCCCGGGACTAGCGGGCGTGGCGGAGACCCAGTACTTC. The J gene is TRBJ2-5, the V gene TRBV5-1, with 12 bases aligning to TRBD2. J gave up 5 bases and V 4 bases, and 9 bases lay outside the gene matches. CDR3 length: 16 residues. The germline CDR1 and CDR2 sequences are SGHRS and YFSETQ.

The chain is built from TRBV7-8 and TRBJ2-5; no reliable D call. Trimming took off 0 bases at V and 3 bases at J, with 8 bases between the two ends. Germline V CDR1 and CDR2: SGHVS, FQNEAQ. CDR3 length equals 14 residues. CDR3 DNA: TGTGCCAGCAGCTTAGCCGCCCTAAAAGAGACCCAGTACTTC. This sequence encodes CASSLAALKETQYF.

CDR3 amino acids: CASSQWGRGSGNTIYF. The CDR3 nucleotides are TGTGCCAGCAGCCAATGGGGCAGAGGCTCTGGAAACACCATATATTTT. The chain uses TRBV7-6 and TRBJ1-3; maybe TRBD1 (5 bases). CDR1 is SGHVS, CDR2 FNYEAQ, per germline. Trimming stripped 5 bases from V and 0 bases from J, with 14 bases between. CDR3 size: 16 residues.

Comment on this clonotype: The germline gene is not matched at one end of the junction; a read error may be the cause. V usage is TRBV15 and J usage is TRBJ2-7; D call uncertain. The germline V gene has CDR1 LNHNV and CDR2 YYDKDF (reference sequence). The CDR3 has 15 amino acids. Written as DNA, the CDR3 is TGTGCCACCAGCAACCTAAGAGGCAAAACCTACGGGCAGTACTTC. This gives the protein CATSNLRGKTYGQYF.

Ten or more counts support this clonotype. This chain links TRBV7-8 with TRBJ1-2; D remains unclear. V gave up 4 bases and J gave up 8 bases, with 14 bases separating them. There are 13 residues in the CDR3. Germline CDR1 reads SGHVS; CDR2 reads FQNEAQ. CDR3 nucleotide sequence: TGTGCCAGCAGCTCGGGGTTTAGGGAAGGCTACACCTTC. This translates into CASSSGFREGYTF.

V and J are TRBV10-3 and TRBJ1-2; D gene uncertain. Trimming cost V 0 bases and J 7 bases, with 15 bases left between them. The CDR3 covers 15 residues. Germline V gives CDR1 ENHRY, CDR2 SYGVKD. DNA for the CDR3: TGTGCCATCAGTGAGTCGGGATCCCTGGTAACTGGCTACACCTTC. It translates to CAISESGSLVTGYTF.

The CDR3 nucleotides read TGTGCCAGCAGCTTAAATCCCTACACAGATACGCAGTATTTT. Residues: CASSLNPYTDTQYF. The chain is built from TRBV11-2 and TRBJ2-3; no definite D call. Trimming cost V 2 bases and J 2 bases, with 8 bases left between them. The germline CDR1 and CDR2 sequences are SGHAT and FQNNGV. CDR3 size: 14 residues.

This clonotype was detected ten times or more. This chain uses TRBV7-9 with TRBJ1-1, with D uncertain. The CDR3 is 12 amino acids. V was pared by 6 bases and J by 8 bases, with 13 bases between. Per the germline V gene, CDR1 is SEHNR and CDR2 is FQNEAQ (reference sequence). The CDR3 DNA follows: TGTGCCAGCAGTTTACCCGGTGGGGAAGCTTTCTTT. Translating it yields CASSLPGGEAFF.

The rearrangement uses TRBV5-1 and TRBJ2-1; 8 bases map to TRBD2. CDR1 SGHRS and CDR2 YFSETQ come from the germline V gene. The V segment lost 5 bases and the J segment 4 bases; nucleotides outside the gene matches: 14. This CDR3 is built from 17 residues. This CDR3 is CASSWVPGRASYNEQFF. DNA for the CDR3: TGCGCCAGCAGTTGGGTACCCGGGAGGGCCTCGTACAATGAGCAGTTCTTC.

This clonotype appeared many times. The chain couples TRBV6-2 or TRBV6-3 to TRBJ2-1; D not certain. The CDR3 covers 11 residues. CDR1 MNHEY and CDR2 SVGEGT come from the germline V gene. Trimming stripped 4 bases from V and 4 bases from J, with 2 bases between. The CDR3 loop reads CASSFYNEQFF. The CDR3 DNA sequence: TGTGCCAGCAGTTTTTACAATGAGCAGTTCTTC.

This clonotype was counted only a few times. The J gene is TRBJ2-3, the V gene TRBV11-2; TRBD1 aligns across 8 bases. The CDR3 spans 14 residues. V lost 2 bases to trimming and J lost 6 bases; unmatched junction nucleotides: 4. In germline, CDR1 is SGHAT, CDR2 FQNNGV. The CDR3 nucleotides read TGTGCCAGCAGCTTAAACAGGGGGGTCGATACGCAGTATTTT. Protein: CASSLNRGVDTQYF.